The source of this TCR beta chain is a study of T cells in Graves' hyperthyroidism and ophthalmopathy. The CDR3 consists of 14 residues. In germline, CDR1 is LGHDT, CDR2 YNNKEL (reference sequence). The V gene end was trimmed by 4 bases and the J gene end by 14 bases; junction bases not matched to a gene: 7. Duration under 3 months, a NOSPECS grade of at least 4, and a Clinical Activity Score of at least 3 characterized the ophthalmopathy patients. Exclusion of a patient resulted from uncontrolled infection, other autoimmune disease, pregnancy or lactation. This clonotype was found a few times. Its specificity is not known. Amplified TCR beta CDR3 regions came from RNA transcripts. In the first-round RT-PCR of the TCR CDR3, the HTBI primer set was used. TCRdb independently ran MiXCR on the multiplex PCR reads; one entry per CDR3 protein. The sample has approximately 620,000 distinct CDR3 sequences, roughly 15% seen once.

Regarding the study as a whole: Ophthalmopathy was identified by the model a median roughly 6.5 months ahead of onset. Peripheral blood also featured most of the thyroid clonotypes expanded above 0.001.

The chain employs TRBV3-1 and TRBJ2-3; 15 bases match TRBD2. The clonotype originates from a woman between 40 and 55 years old with Graves' ophthalmopathy. Sample: blood. CDR3 sequence (DNA): TGTGCCAGCAGCCCCGGGACTAGCGGGGGGACTGGGTATTTT. Translation gives CASSPGTSGGTGYF.